What follows are 24 T cell receptor beta chains derived from one specimen sequenced in a study of T cells in localized non-small cell lung cancer. Data came from immunoSEQ multiplex PCR; TCRdb stores just in-frame clones and leaves some out. This table has 45,000 to 55,000 clones, around three quarters appearing once. The material was peripheral blood, obtained before any cancer treatment. The source of these receptors is a man between 40 and 70 years old with stage I squamous cell lung carcinoma.

The chain employs TRBV27 and TRBJ2-1; D gene unclear. The CDR3 is made up of 14 amino acids. With 9 bases removed from V and 7 bases from J, the gap between germline ends came to 19 bases. The germline CDR1 and CDR2 sequences are MNHEY and SMNVEV (reference sequence). This CDR3 is CASNTEARGNEQFF. As DNA, the CDR3 is TGTGCCAGTAATACAGAGGCCCGTGGGAATGAGCAGTTCTTC.

J is TRBJ2-3 and V is TRBV29-1, with TRBD1 matching over 10 bases. Looked up from germline, CDR1 is SQVTM and CDR2 is ANQGSEA. Trimming at V came to 6 bases and at J to 6 bases, leaving 9 bases not matched to a gene. The CDR3 loop spans 14 amino acids. The CDR3 nucleotides read TGCAGCGTCCCCTGGACAGGGGGTGGGGATACGCAGTATTTT. This sequence encodes CSVPWTGGGDTQYF.

V and J are TRBV7-3 and TRBJ2-3; 9 bases are shared with TRBD2. This CDR3 has 14 amino acids. The germline CDR1 and CDR2 sequences are SGHTA and FQGTGA. With 5 bases clipped from V and 4 bases from J, the junction kept 4 bases outside the gene matches. The CDR3 loop reads CASSPGTSSDTQYF. CDR3 coding DNA: TGTGCCAGCAGCCCCGGGACTAGCTCAGATACGCAGTATTTT.

The rearrangement uses TRBV15 and TRBJ2-3; D not resolved. Germline lookup yields CDR1 LNHNV and CDR2 YYDKDF (reference sequence). The length of the CDR3 is 15 residues. The germline V and J ends were trimmed by 3 bases and 3 bases, with 13 bases remaining between them. CDR3 sequence reads: CATSSPLGSTDTQYF. The CDR3 region has the DNA TGTGCCACCAGCAGCCCTCTCGGGTCAACAGATACGCAGTATTTT.

Written as DNA, the CDR3 is TGTGCCAGCACCAGGGAAGATGAGCAGTTCTTC. This codes for CASTREDEQFF. The V call is TRBV7-9, the J call TRBJ2-1, with D maybe TRBD1 (5 bases). The V and J ends lost 7 bases and 8 bases respectively, with 9 bases between them. This CDR3 is 11 amino acids long. CDR1 and CDR2 from the germline V gene are SEHNR and FQNEAQ (reference sequence).

The V gene is TRBV15, the J gene TRBJ2-3; D is undetermined. V was shortened by 5 bases and J by 10 bases, with 16 bases between the two germline ends. Germline loops: CDR1 LNHNV, CDR2 YYDKDF (reference sequence). CDR3 length: 13 residues. This CDR3 reads CATSSTPGAAQYF. The CDR3 DNA reads as TGTGCCACCAGCTCCACTCCAGGAGCAGCGCAGTATTTT. The full variable domain, rest sourced from reference TRBV15 and TRBJ2-3, is DAMVIQNPRYQVTQFGKPVTLSCSQTLNHNVMYWYQQKSSQAPKLLFHYYDKDFNNEADTPDNFQSRRPNTSFCFLDIRSPGLGDTAMYLCATSSTPGAAQYFGPGTRLTVL.

The genes are TRBV18 and TRBJ1-2, with D perhaps matching TRBD1 (6 bases). The CDR3 loop spans 13 amino acids. Germline CDR1 KGHSH, CDR2 LQKENI. Between the trimmed V and J ends, which lost 1 base and 4 bases, there was a span of 7 bases. The CDR3 nucleotides are TGTGCCAGCTCACCACGGGACACCTATGGCTACACCTTC. It codes for CASSPRDTYGYTF.

The chain carries TRBV9 and TRBJ2-3, with D hard to call. Trimming removed 4 bases at V and 1 base at J, with 10 bases between. This CDR3 comprises 14 residues. Germline V gene data show CDR1 as SGDLS and CDR2 as YYNGEE. The CDR3 sequence: CASSRRSGTDTQYF. The CDR3 coding sequence is TGTGCCAGCAGCCGCCGGTCGGGCACAGATACGCAGTATTTT.

This rearrangement joins TRBV6-5 to TRBJ2-7; the D call may be TRBD1 or TRBD2 (5 bases each). CDR3 length equals 16 residues. V dropped 0 bases and J dropped 0 bases, with 12 bases sitting between them. Germline V lookup: CDR1 MNHEY, CDR2 SVGAGI. The DNA of the CDR3 is TGTGCCAGCAGTTACTCTCATGACAGCGGCTCCTACGAGCAGTACTTC. Translating it yields CASSYSHDSGSYEQYF.

The chain couples TRBV5-3 to TRBJ1-3; D gene unclear. TRBV5-3 is designated an ORF whose function remains uncertain. CDR3 length: 18 amino acids. V lost 3 bases and J 0 bases, leaving 19 bases between the germline ends. In DNA form, the CDR3 reads TGTGCCAGAAGCTCTTATCGGAGAAGGGTCCCCTCTGGAAACACCATATATTTT. Protein product: CARSSYRRRVPSGNTIYF.

Here the CDR3 DNA reads TGTGCCAGCAGCAGGGGAGGGGAGGCTAATTCACCCCTCCACTTT. This encodes CASSRGGEANSPLHF. V usage is TRBV5-4 and J usage is TRBJ1-6, with D possibly being TRBD1 (5 bases). Trimming stripped 4 bases from V and 6 bases from J, with 14 bases between. The CDR3 has 15 residues. CDR1 SGHNT and CDR2 YYREEE come from the germline V gene (reference sequence). The variable domain in full, with the rest retrieved from reference TRBV5-4 and TRBJ1-6, is ETGVTQSPTHLIKTRGQQVTLRCSSQSGHNTVSWYQQALGQGPQFIFQYYREEENGRGNFPPRFSGLQFPNYSSELNVNALELDDSALYLCASSRGGEANSPLHFGNGTRLTVT.

The genes are TRBV7-7 and TRBJ2-5; 7 nucleotides align to TRBD2. This CDR3 comprises 14 residues. CDR1 and CDR2 (germline): SSHAT, FNYEAQ (reference sequence). The J segment lost 5 bases and the V segment lost 3 bases, leaving 6 bases of the junction unmatched. CDR3 DNA sequence: TGTGCCAGCAGCTTTAGGGAGGGCAGGGAGACCCAGTACTTC. This encodes CASSFREGRETQYF.

The chain uses TRBV29-1 and TRBJ2-7, with D unresolved. Germline CDR1 SQVTM, CDR2 ANQGSEA. V lost 6 bases and J lost 11, with 23 bases in between. The CDR3 loop spans 13 amino acids. CDR3 protein: CSVALAGPYVKYF. Written as DNA, the CDR3 is TGCAGCGTAGCATTAGCCGGACCTTATGTGAAGTACTTC.

The V gene is TRBV28, the J gene TRBJ1-1; TRBD1 matches 9 bases. The CDR3 extends over 14 amino acids. V shed 7 bases and J 3 bases; nucleotides not matched to a gene: 6. Germline V lookup: CDR1 MDHEN, CDR2 SYDVKM. For the CDR3, the DNA is TGTGCCAGCATGTCGGGACAGGGCGACACTGAAGCTTTCTTT. It yields the protein CASMSGQGDTEAFF.

The V gene is TRBV5-4, the J gene TRBJ1-1, with D possibly TRBD1 on 6 matching bases. Trimming removed 0 bases from V and 1 base from J, with 10 bases in between. Germline CDR1 is SGHNT and CDR2 is YYREEE (reference sequence). The CDR3 consists of 15 residues. CDR3 in DNA: TGTGCCAGCAGCTTGGCGGGGGCAGGGAACACTGAAGCTTTCTTT. The encoded protein is CASSLAGAGNTEAFF.

The chain employs TRBV19 and TRBJ2-7; 9 positions match TRBD1. The CDR3 length is 14 residues. V dropped 5 bases and J dropped 6; count of bases not matched to a gene: 8. Germline assignment: CDR1 LNHDA and CDR2 SQIVND (reference sequence). CDR3 region: CASSVQGAGVEQYF. The CDR3 coding sequence is TGTGCCAGTAGTGTACAGGGGGCCGGCGTCGAGCAGTACTTC.

This clone was detected only a few times. The J gene is TRBJ1-6, the V gene TRBV25-1, with 9 positions matching TRBD1. With V trimmed by 7 bases and J by 13 bases, 11 bases remained unmatched. Germline V gene sequence: CDR1 MGHDK, CDR2 SYGVNS. The CDR3 spans 14 residues. The CDR3 coding sequence is TGTGCCAGCACCCCGGTTGGACAGGGGAGTCCCCTCCACTTT. As protein: CASTPVGQGSPLHF.

J is TRBJ2-7 and V is TRBV9; D may be TRBD2 (6 bases). V lost 3 bases and J 3 bases, leaving 16 bases between the germline ends. From germline, CDR1 is SGDLS and CDR2 YYNGEE. The CDR3 is 15 residues long. This CDR3 reads CASSEGTSGRYEQYF. DNA for the CDR3: TGTGCCAGCAGCGAGGGGACCAGCGGGCGCTACGAGCAGTACTTC.

The chain couples TRBV5-4 to TRBJ2-1; 10 bases match TRBD1. V lost 5 bases, J lost 9 bases, and 5 bases stayed unmatched. The CDR3 covers 13 residues. CDR1 is SGHNT and CDR2 is YYREEE in the germline V gene (reference sequence). This CDR3 reads CASRPGQGTEQFF. CDR3 coding DNA: TGTGCCAGCAGGCCGGGACAGGGGACTGAGCAGTTCTTC.

The CDR3 is CATSRVRGQNSPLHF. The CDR3 DNA sequence: TGTGCCACCAGCAGAGTAAGGGGACAGAATTCACCCCTCCACTTT. The chain uses TRBV15 and TRBJ1-6; TRBD1 agrees at 7 bases. Germline V gene data show CDR1 as LNHNV and CDR2 as YYDKDF (reference sequence). The CDR3 consists of 15 residues. J lost 7 bases, V lost 1 base, and 4 bases had no gene match.

This clone was detected a few times. The chain is built from TRBV5-1 and TRBJ2-6; D could derive from TRBD1 or TRBD2 (5 bases each). The V end was cut by 0 bases, the J end by 2 bases, with 9 bases between. CDR1 and CDR2 from the germline V gene are SGHRS and YFSETQ. The length of the CDR3 is 16 residues. The CDR3 loop is CASSLVGGTGANVLTF. The CDR3 nucleotides read TGCGCCAGCAGCTTGGTTGGGGGTACTGGGGCCAACGTCCTGACTTTC.

This rearrangement joins TRBV18 to TRBJ2-2; possibly TRBD2 for D (6 bases). Per the germline V gene, CDR1 is KGHSH and CDR2 is LQKENI. Trimming shortened V by 8 bases and J by 8 bases, and 9 bases separated the two germline ends. This CDR3 is 11 amino acids long. The CDR3 loop is CASVGSGELFF. The CDR3 bases are TGTGCCAGCGTCGGGAGTGGGGAGCTGTTTTTT.

This clone was observed a handful of times. As DNA, the CDR3 is TGTGCCAGCTCACCTTCGGGACGGGGGACCGGGGAGCTGTTTTTT. This encodes CASSPSGRGTGELFF. The rearrangement links TRBV18 to TRBJ2-2, with D perhaps TRBD2 (6 bases). The CDR3 is made up of 15 amino acids. CDR1 is KGHSH, CDR2 LQKENI, per germline. V was shortened by 3 bases and J by 5 bases, with 13 bases between the two germline ends.

The V gene is TRBV27, the J gene TRBJ2-7; D uncertain. From germline, CDR1 is MNHEY and CDR2 SMNVEV (reference sequence). The CDR3 consists of 12 residues. V was clipped by 4 bases and J by 5 bases, with 9 bases between them. DNA for the CDR3: TGTGCCAGCAGTTCCCGCGGACACGAGCAGTACTTC. Residues: CASSSRGHEQYF.